A selection of T cell receptor beta chains follows, all from one sample in a study of blood T cells in healthy people across ages. Via MiXCR, TCRdb re-called the 5' RACE reads, giving one row per CDR3 protein. The sample gives over 700,000 distinct CDR3 sequences, around 25% of which show up once; 8% to 10% is in the top ten. Another study also made use of these data, one on T cells of mothers and their children.

Specimen: blood. These receptors were taken from a boy younger than 18 in good health. Both conserved end residues are part of each CDR3. D genes are given only for firm matches. Rows may omit the clone size; those that give it use once, few, many or a size class.

few,TRBJ2-3,TRBV4-2,NA,CASSQDSADTQYF,TGTGCCAGCAGCCAAGATTCGGCAGATACGCAGTATTTT
few,TRBJ2-1,TRBV6-1,TRBD2,CASSEQPSGGANEQFF,TGTGCCAGCAGTGAGCAGCCTAGCGGGGGGGCCAATGAGCAGTTCTTC
NA,TRBJ2-7,TRBV29-1,TRBD2,CSVELSPGGPFEQYF,TGCAGCGTTGAACTGTCCCCGGGAGGGCCGTTCGAGCAGTACTTC
NA,TRBJ1-4,TRBV21-1,NA,CASSKLRAINEKLFF,TGTGCCAGCAGCAAATTAAGGGCCATTAATGAAAAACTGTTTTTT
few,TRBJ2-5,TRBV11-2,NA,CASSPTSRAETQYF,TGTGCCAGCAGCCCCACTAGCCGGGCAGAGACCCAGTACTTC
few,TRBJ2-2,TRBV12-5,NA,CASGFLGRGSGELFF,TGTGCTAGTGGTTTTCTTGGTAGGGGTTCGGGGGAGCTGTTTTTT
few,TRBJ2-1,TRBV10-3,NA,CATTGTLNEQFF,TGTGCCACTACCGGGACACTCAATGAGCAGTTCTTC
NA,TRBJ2-7,TRBV28,NA,CASSFVIANEQYF,TGTGCCAGCAGTTTCGTAATAGCTAACGAGCAGTACTTC
NA,TRBJ2-7,TRBV7-9,NA,CASSALMGGYEQYF,TGTGCCAGCAGCGCCTTGATGGGGGGCTACGAGCAGTACTTC
NA,TRBJ2-5,TRBV10-3,NA,CAIGVQETQYF,TGTGCCATCGGAGTACAAGAGACCCAGTACTTC
few,TRBJ2-1,TRBV15,NA,CATSRTVSSYNEQFF,TGTGCCACCAGCAGGACAGTTAGCTCCTACAATGAGCAGTTCTTC
NA,TRBJ2-5,TRBV6-5,NA,CASSYRRAYQETQYF,TGTGCCAGCAGTTACAGGAGGGCTTACCAAGAGACCCAGTACTTC
few,TRBJ2-5,TRBV20-1,TRBD2,CSAQGTSGQETQYF,TGCAGTGCTCAAGGGACTAGCGGGCAAGAGACCCAGTACTTC
NA,TRBJ2-1,TRBV6-1,NA,CASSERGLTSSYNEQFF,TGTGCCAGCAGTGAACGCGGACTAACCAGCTCCTACAATGAGCAGTTCTTC
many,TRBJ2-1,TRBV5-1,TRBD2,CASSPGLAGYNEQFF,TGTGCCAGCAGCCCGGGACTAGCGGGCTACAATGAGCAGTTCTTC
few,TRBJ1-2,TRBV5-1,NA,CASSLSGAEGYTF,TGCGCCAGCAGCTTGTCCGGGGCGGAAGGCTACACCTTC
NA,TRBJ2-7,TRBV5-1,TRBD2,CASSSKTSGSSYEQYF,TGCGCCAGCAGCTCGAAAACTAGCGGGTCTTCCTACGAGCAGTACTTC
NA,TRBJ2-1,TRBV28,NA,CASSSWDGIGGNEQFF,TGTGCCAGCAGTTCTTGGGACGGGATCGGGGGCAATGAGCAGTTCTTC
NA,TRBJ2-3,TRBV15,TRBD1,CATRQGVTDTQYF,TGTGCCACTAGACAGGGGGTAACAGATACGCAGTATTTT
few,TRBJ1-5,TRBV28,TRBD1,CASSLEGTGVEQPQHF,TGTGCCAGCAGTTTAGAAGGGACAGGGGTGGAGCAGCCCCAGCATTTT
NA,TRBJ2-7,TRBV7-2,NA,CASSVFISYEQYF,TGTGCCAGCTCGGTTTTTATCTCCTACGAGCAGTACTTC
NA,TRBJ2-7,TRBV20-1,NA,CSAYRNLEQYF,TGCAGTGCTTACAGGAATCTCGAGCAGTACTTC
few,TRBJ1-6,TRBV7-6,NA,CASSLAQGNSPLHF,TGTGCCAGCAGCTTAGCCCAGGGTAATTCACCCCTCCACTTT
NA,TRBJ2-5,TRBV7-2,TRBD2,CASSRTSGRIGGETQYF,TGTGCCAGCAGCCGTACTAGCGGGAGAATCGGAGGAGAGACCCAGTACTTC
NA,TRBJ2-1,TRBV9,TRBD2,CASSAHSLTSGGAIGEQFF,TGTGCCAGCAGCGCCCATTCACTGACTAGCGGGGGGGCGATAGGTGAGCAGTTCTTC
NA,TRBJ1-4,TRBV29-1,NA,CSVAGGTNEKLFF,TGCAGCGTTGCAGGCGGAACTAATGAAAAACTGTTTTTT